Below, 3 T cell receptor beta chains from the same sample are listed, as sequenced in a study of T-cell reconstitution after alpha-beta-depleted transplantation in children. Researchers prepared the TCRbeta library using unique molecular identifiers, the study reports. TCRdb reanalysed the PCR reads using MiXCR and keeps one entry per CDR3 protein. The profile covers over 200,000 distinct CDR3 sequences, with about 15% appearing a single time and about two fifths taken by the ten largest. Specimen: PBMCs, mostly from graft donor cells, collected 360 days after TCRalphabeta/CD19-depleted stem cell transplant. All receptors come from a male patient aged 2 to 9 who had a stem cell transplant for acute lymphoblastic leukemia, so the T cells may come from the graft donor.

This chain connects TRBV6-1 to TRBJ2-1, with 13 bases matching TRBD2. After removal of 7 bases from V and 8 bases from J, the junction contained 11 bases not matched to a gene. Germline V gene data show CDR1 as MNHNS and CDR2 as SASEGT. This CDR3 spans 16 amino acids. In DNA form, the CDR3 reads TGTGCCAGCACTCAGACTAGCGGGGGGACCTTCTATGAGCAGTTCTTC. Residues: CASTQTSGGTFYEQFF.

V and J are TRBV6-2 or TRBV6-3 and TRBJ2-2, with 8 bases that match TRBD1. The CDR3 runs to 16 residues. CDR1 and CDR2 from the germline V gene are MNHEY and SVGEGT. V trimming: 6 bases; J trimming: 2 bases; junction bases outside the gene matches: 8. CDR3 coding DNA: TGTGCCAGCAGCCGGACAGGGAAGAGAAACACCGGGGAGCTGTTTTTT. Translated: CASSRTGKRNTGELFF.

In this sample, this clonotype turned up a few times. The V call is TRBV7-2, the J call TRBJ2-7; 8 nucleotides agree with TRBD2. V shed 8 bases and J 2 bases; nucleotides not matched to a gene: 11. The CDR3 consists of 15 residues. The V gene's germline CDR1 is SGHTA and CDR2 FQGNSA. CDR3 DNA: TGTGCCAGCCGCGAGACTAGCGTCATAACCTACGAGCAGTACTTC. Its protein is CASRETSVITYEQYF. Using reference TRBV7-2 and TRBJ2-7 for the parts outside the CDR3, the full variable domain is GAGVSQSPSNKVTEKGKDVELRCDPISGHTALYWYRQSLGQGLEFLIYFQGNSAPDKSGLPSDRFSAERTGGSVSTLTIQRTQQEDSAVYLCASRETSVITYEQYFGPGTRLTVT.